At least ten counts were recorded for the clone carrying this TCR beta chain. Antigen unknown. Both blood RNA, taken from unsorted whole blood, and germline DNA were extracted. CDR3 size: 15 residues. V gave up 6 bases and J gave up 3 bases; unmatched junction bases: 8. Germline loops: CDR1 MNHEY, CDR2 SVGEGT. This sample stems from a study of tumor-infiltrating lymphocytes in primary liver carcinoma. Study-wide context: Patients were both men and women, whose ages ran from 30 to 69 years. Broader study findings: Tumors had a top-250-clone fraction that was significantly higher than blood (p = 0.039).

A constant-region primer primed TCR beta cDNA synthesis from about 550 ng of total RNA. Three rounds of nested multiplex PCR with slightly modified ARM-PCR produced TCR beta libraries. The first two PCR rounds, roughly 10 cycles each, used TRBV1-TRBV30 forward primers and a C-beta reverse primer. TCRdb reprocessed the multiplex PCR reads with MiXCR, giving one entry per CDR3 protein. Found here are approximately 300,000 distinct CDR3 sequences, 65% of them singletons; the top ten hold about 8.4%. The specimen was peripheral blood. V is TRBV6-2 or TRBV6-3 and J is TRBJ2-7; 10 bases align to TRBD2. This TCR was sampled from a man aged 35 to 55 with primary liver carcinoma and hepatitis B virus infection. As DNA, the CDR3 is TGTGCCAGCAGCACCCCTAGCGGGAGAGGCTACGAGCAGTACTTC. Protein sequence: CASSTPSGRGYEQYF.